The rows below give T cell receptor beta chains drawn from one sample of a study of cytomegalovirus exposure and HLA in healthy donors. The data were produced by immunoSEQ multiplex PCR, yet TCRdb's version contains in-frame clones alone and is incomplete. Of over 150,000 clones in the sample, 80% were seen once. Sequencing was performed on PBMCs. These receptors originate from a boy aged 10-17 years in good health and CMV-seronegative. Each CDR3 is given with its conserved first and last residue. The D gene is left open where the match is weak. Rows may omit the clone size; those that give it use once, few, many or a size class.

d_call: TRBD2; clone_size: -; v_call: TRBV9; j_call: TRBJ2-2; cdr3_aa: CASSGLATRELFF; cdr3_nt: TGTGCCAGCAGCGGACTAGCGACTCGGGAGCTGTTTTTT
d_call: TRBD2; clone_size: -; v_call: TRBV30; j_call: TRBJ2-1; cdr3_aa: CAWTSGTTYNEQFF; cdr3_nt: TGTGCCTGGACTAGCGGGACCACCTACAATGAGCAGTTCTTC
d_call: -; clone_size: -; v_call: TRBV7-9; j_call: TRBJ2-2; cdr3_aa: CASSYSTGPTGELFF; cdr3_nt: TGTGCCAGCAGCTATAGTACAGGGCCCACCGGGGAGCTGTTTTTT
d_call: TRBD1; clone_size: -; v_call: TRBV27; j_call: TRBJ1-5; cdr3_aa: CASSLDRGLGQPQHF; cdr3_nt: TGTGCCAGCAGTTTAGACAGGGGGCTTGGTCAGCCCCAGCATTTT
d_call: -; clone_size: -; v_call: TRBV19; j_call: TRBJ1-2; cdr3_aa: CASSISGQGKNYGYTF; cdr3_nt: TGTGCCAGTAGTATATCGGGGCAGGGGAAGAACTATGGCTACACCTTC
d_call: TRBD1; clone_size: few; v_call: TRBV29-1; j_call: TRBJ1-3; cdr3_aa: CSVGMGQGFGNTIYF; cdr3_nt: TGCAGCGTTGGGATGGGACAGGGTTTTGGAAACACCATATATTTT
d_call: TRBD1; clone_size: few; v_call: TRBV6-1; j_call: TRBJ1-2; cdr3_aa: CASSEGTGAGGYGYTF; cdr3_nt: TGTGCCAGCAGTGAAGGTACAGGGGCGGGAGGCTATGGCTACACCTTC
d_call: -; clone_size: -; v_call: TRBV9; j_call: TRBJ1-2; cdr3_aa: CASSVGGYAVYGYTF; cdr3_nt: TGTGCCAGCAGCGTAGGTGGGTATGCGGTATATGGCTACACCTTC
d_call: -; clone_size: -; v_call: TRBV19; j_call: TRBJ1-3; cdr3_aa: CASSPPDSDTIYF; cdr3_nt: TGTGCCAGTAGCCCGCCGGACTCGGACACCATATATTTT
d_call: TRBD1; clone_size: -; v_call: TRBV11-2; j_call: TRBJ1-1; cdr3_aa: CASSWTGTGNTEAFF; cdr3_nt: TGTGCCAGCAGCTGGACCGGGACAGGGAACACTGAAGCTTTCTTT
d_call: TRBD2; clone_size: -; v_call: TRBV19; j_call: TRBJ2-1; cdr3_aa: CASRAGGPYNEQFF; cdr3_nt: TGTGCCAGTAGGGCGGGAGGGCCCTACAATGAGCAGTTCTTC
d_call: -; clone_size: -; v_call: TRBV4-1; j_call: TRBJ2-1; cdr3_aa: CASSQVGGPSYNEQFF; cdr3_nt: TGCGCCAGCAGCCAAGTCGGGGGACCCTCCTACAATGAGCAGTTCTTC
d_call: -; clone_size: -; v_call: TRBV19; j_call: TRBJ1-2; cdr3_aa: CAAGTYGYTF; cdr3_nt: TGTGCCGCGGGGACCTATGGCTACACCTTC
d_call: -; clone_size: -; v_call: TRBV30; j_call: TRBJ1-3; cdr3_aa: CASRHYSGNTIYF; cdr3_nt: TGTGCCTCCAGGCATTACTCTGGAAACACCATATATTTT
d_call: TRBD1; clone_size: -; v_call: TRBV30; j_call: TRBJ2-1; cdr3_aa: CAWSRRQGLYNEQFF; cdr3_nt: TGTGCCTGGAGCCGACGACAGGGTTTGTACAATGAGCAGTTCTTC
d_call: -; clone_size: -; v_call: TRBV7-3; j_call: TRBJ2-1; cdr3_aa: CASSLGGTGYNEQFF; cdr3_nt: TGTGCCAGCAGCTTAGGGGGGACTGGCTACAATGAGCAGTTCTTC
d_call: TRBD1; clone_size: -; v_call: TRBV29-1; j_call: TRBJ1-6; cdr3_aa: CSVWTGTGSPLHF; cdr3_nt: TGCAGCGTGTGGACAGGGACAGGGTCACCCCTCCACTTT
d_call: TRBD1; clone_size: -; v_call: TRBV9; j_call: TRBJ1-3; cdr3_aa: CASSGRTGAGGNTIYF; cdr3_nt: TGTGCCAGCAGCGGTAGGACAGGGGCGGGCGGAAACACCATATATTTT
d_call: TRBD2; clone_size: -; v_call: TRBV5-4; j_call: TRBJ2-5; cdr3_aa: CASSAGLAGEGETQYF; cdr3_nt: TGTGCCAGCAGCGCGGGACTAGCGGGAGAGGGGGAGACCCAGTACTTC
d_call: TRBD2; clone_size: -; v_call: TRBV19; j_call: TRBJ2-1; cdr3_aa: CASSTAGGPPDEQFF; cdr3_nt: TGTGCCAGTAGTACAGCGGGGGGGCCCCCCGATGAGCAGTTCTTC
d_call: TRBD1; clone_size: -; v_call: TRBV29-1; j_call: TRBJ2-7; cdr3_aa: CSVEEPGQPYEQYF; cdr3_nt: TGCAGCGTTGAAGAACCGGGACAGCCCTACGAGCAGTACTTC
d_call: -; clone_size: -; v_call: TRBV21-1; j_call: TRBJ1-3; cdr3_aa: CASAPRSGNTIYF; cdr3_nt: TGTGCCAGCGCCCCGCGCTCTGGAAACACCATATATTTT
d_call: -; clone_size: -; v_call: TRBV5-1; j_call: TRBJ1-2; cdr3_aa: CASSPAGQYGYTF; cdr3_nt: TGCGCCAGCAGCCCGGCGGGGCAGTATGGCTACACCTTC
d_call: TRBD1; clone_size: -; v_call: TRBV29-1; j_call: TRBJ2-7; cdr3_aa: CSVGPTGTVYEQYF; cdr3_nt: TGCAGCGTTGGGCCGACAGGGACAGTCTACGAGCAGTACTTC
d_call: TRBD2; clone_size: -; v_call: TRBV5-1; j_call: TRBJ2-7; cdr3_aa: CASSLYHLAGDEQYF; cdr3_nt: TGCGCCAGCAGCTTGTATCACTTAGCGGGGGACGAGCAGTACTTC
d_call: -; clone_size: few; v_call: TRBV14; j_call: TRBJ1-1; cdr3_aa: CASSPQAGRNTEAFF; cdr3_nt: TGTGCCAGCAGCCCCCAGGCAGGAAGGAACACTGAAGCTTTCTTT
d_call: -; clone_size: -; v_call: TRBV13; j_call: TRBJ1-5; cdr3_aa: CASSFSGTNQPQHF; cdr3_nt: TGTGCCAGCAGCTTTTCAGGGACAAATCAGCCCCAGCATTTT
d_call: -; clone_size: -; v_call: TRBV7-2; j_call: TRBJ1-1; cdr3_aa: CASSLQGYTEAFF; cdr3_nt: TGTGCCAGCAGCTTACAGGGCTACACCGAAGCTTTCTTT
d_call: -; clone_size: -; v_call: TRBV4-2; j_call: TRBJ1-1; cdr3_aa: CASSPRQEPNTEAFF; cdr3_nt: TGTGCCAGCAGCCCTCGACAGGAGCCAAACACTGAAGCTTTCTTT
d_call: TRBD2; clone_size: -; v_call: TRBV6-4; j_call: TRBJ2-3; cdr3_aa: CASSDSAGGPDTQYF; cdr3_nt: TGTGCCAGCAGTGACTCGGCGGGAGGGCCAGATACGCAGTATTTT
d_call: TRBD2; clone_size: -; v_call: TRBV27; j_call: TRBJ2-5; cdr3_aa: CATSGGAETQYF; cdr3_nt: TGTGCCACCTCCGGGGGGGCGGAGACCCAGTACTTC
d_call: TRBD1; clone_size: -; v_call: TRBV30; j_call: TRBJ1-1; cdr3_aa: CTSYRGNEAFF; cdr3_nt: TGTACCTCCTACAGGGGGAATGAAGCTTTCTTT
d_call: -; clone_size: -; v_call: TRBV9; j_call: TRBJ2-3; cdr3_aa: CASSVFSGSNTDTQYF; cdr3_nt: TGTGCCAGCAGCGTTTTTTCCGGGAGCAACACAGATACGCAGTATTTT
d_call: TRBD1; clone_size: -; v_call: TRBV30; j_call: TRBJ1-3; cdr3_aa: CAWTTGGPGNTIYF; cdr3_nt: TGTGCCTGGACAACAGGGGGCCCTGGAAACACCATATATTTT
d_call: -; clone_size: -; v_call: TRBV14; j_call: TRBJ1-1; cdr3_aa: CASSQDSRSAFF; cdr3_nt: TGTGCCAGCAGCCAAGATTCCCGGAGCGCTTTCTTT
d_call: TRBD1; clone_size: -; v_call: TRBV9; j_call: TRBJ1-1; cdr3_aa: CASSPWDRASVFMNTEAFF; cdr3_nt: TGTGCCAGCAGCCCCTGGGACAGGGCATCTGTTTTTATGAACACTGAAGCTTTCTTT
d_call: -; clone_size: -; v_call: TRBV2; j_call: TRBJ2-7; cdr3_aa: CASSEWGAYEQYF; cdr3_nt: TGTGCCAGCAGTGAATGGGGGGCCTACGAGCAGTACTTC
d_call: -; clone_size: -; v_call: TRBV29-1; j_call: TRBJ1-3; cdr3_aa: CSVVGADTIYF; cdr3_nt: TGCAGCGTTGTAGGGGCGGACACCATATATTTT
d_call: -; clone_size: -; v_call: TRBV4-3; j_call: TRBJ2-7; cdr3_aa: CASSQDPSVERYF; cdr3_nt: TGCGCCAGCAGCCAAGATCCATCGGTGGAGCGGTACTTC
d_call: TRBD1; clone_size: -; v_call: TRBV11-2; j_call: TRBJ2-7; cdr3_aa: CASSARRRPGQGSYEQYF; cdr3_nt: TGTGCCAGCAGCGCTAGGAGACGGCCGGGACAGGGATCCTACGAGCAGTACTTC
d_call: TRBD1; clone_size: -; v_call: TRBV9; j_call: TRBJ2-2; cdr3_aa: CASGDDRGWDTGELFF; cdr3_nt: TGTGCCAGCGGGGACGACAGGGGTTGGGACACCGGGGAGCTGTTTTTT
d_call: TRBD2; clone_size: -; v_call: TRBV28; j_call: TRBJ2-7; cdr3_aa: CASAGGNHHEQYF; cdr3_nt: TGTGCCAGCGCGGGGGGGAATCACCACGAGCAGTACTTC
d_call: -; clone_size: -; v_call: TRBV30; j_call: TRBJ1-2; cdr3_aa: CAWTPGVRYTF; cdr3_nt: TGTGCCTGGACCCCGGGGGTCAGGTACACCTTC
d_call: -; clone_size: once; v_call: TRBV7-2; j_call: TRBJ2-7; cdr3_aa: CASSSNRDNHEQYF; cdr3_nt: TGTGCCAGCAGCTCAAACCGGGACAACCACGAGCAGTACTTC
d_call: -; clone_size: -; v_call: TRBV7-8; j_call: TRBJ2-3; cdr3_aa: CASSSFSRLGQYF; cdr3_nt: TGTGCCAGCAGCTCCTTTAGCAGATTGGGGCAGTATTTT
d_call: -; clone_size: -; v_call: TRBV18; j_call: TRBJ1-1; cdr3_aa: CASSPPGWSTEAFF; cdr3_nt: TGTGCCAGCTCACCTCCGGGATGGAGCACTGAAGCTTTCTTT